The present T cell receptor (beta chain) was sequenced within a study of blood T cell repertoires in COVID-19. Study-level information: From T cells, B-cell-depleted T cells, or PBMCs came the material, which was cDNA or gDNA.

Per the study methods: Estimates of nucleated cell counts were drawn from the amplification of reference gene primers. TCRdb keeps only in-frame clones here, not all; method: immunoSEQ multiplex PCR. V, J and clone size reflect that table, while D and trimming were determined from the DNA. The sample shows 250,000 or so clones, about 85% of them seen only once. This clone was detected only a few times. Germline CDR1 LNHDA, CDR2 SQIVND (reference sequence). J gave up 4 bases and V 6 bases, and 5 bases lay outside the gene matches. This CDR3 contains 15 residues. The V gene is TRBV19, the J gene TRBJ2-1; 11 bases agree with TRBD1. Sequencing input: peripheral blood. The clonotype originates from a man younger than 35 with active or convalescent COVID-19. The CDR3 here is CASRLGTGGYNEQFF. CDR3 bases: TGTGCCAGTAGACTCGGGACAGGGGGATACAATGAGCAGTTCTTC.